Reported below is one T cell receptor (beta chain). The source of the sample is a study of CD8 T cells in Susac syndrome. The CDR3 contains 15 residues. In germline, CDR1 is DFQATT, CDR2 SNEGSKA (reference sequence). V trimming: 3 bases; J trimming: 2 bases; junction bases outside the gene matches: 8. With random hexamers, about 0.5 to 1 ug RNA was reverse transcribed. TCRdb independently ran MiXCR on the immunoSEQ multiplex PCR reads; one entry per CDR3 protein. The sample contains roughly 80,000 distinct CDR3 sequences, roughly 94% of which appear only once. The sequencing input was CD8+ T cells from PBMCs. The TCR was taken from a human donor with Susac syndrome. The rearrangement uses TRBV20-1 and TRBJ2-7, with 9 bases lining up with TRBD1. CDR3 region: CSARGRDRATYEQYF. The CDR3 DNA sequence: TGCAGTGCTAGGGGCCGGGACAGGGCCACCTACGAGCAGTACTTC.